This section outlines one TCR beta chain sequence together with its context. The antigen is not known. Baseline was the first blood sampling point, followed by cycle 4 day 1 and cycle 7 day 1. This sample was included in a study of OX40 agonist ivuxolimab in advanced cancers. The CDR3 is made up of 14 amino acids. The germline V gene encodes CDR1 SGHRS and CDR2 YFSETQ. V lost 4 bases and J lost 3; bases outside the gene matches: 3. Study-wide results and caveats: Partly responding patients at 0.1-3.0 mg/kg showed some of the smallest clonal expansion.

This table comes from immunoSEQ multiplex PCR, and its TCRdb copy is limited to in-frame clones, with some not included. The table shows some 98,000 clones, with 91% occurring only once. The clonotype originates from an adult with an advanced solid tumor such as melanoma, head and neck, liver or kidney cancer. V gene TRBV5-1 combines with J gene TRBJ2-1; 8 positions agree with TRBD2. The sequenced sample was CD4+ or CD8+ T cells sorted from blood, obtained in a trial of the OX40 agonist ivuxolimab. The CDR3 DNA sequence: TGCGCCAGCAGCGCCGGGACTAGCTACAATGAGCAGTTCTTC. Protein: CASSAGTSYNEQFF.